This paragraph covers one T cell receptor beta chain sequence. Its target is unknown. Using immunoSEQ multiplex PCR, the repertoire was profiled, and TCRdb retains in-frame clones only, with some absent. The table includes millions of clones, approximately 95% detected once. This specimen belongs to a study of shared clonotypes between healthy human individuals. V dropped 0 bases and J dropped 1 base, with 12 bases sitting between them. CDR1 is SGHRS and CDR2 is YFSETQ in the germline V gene. This CDR3 region has 16 residues. Overall study results and limits: Sequencing depth was expected to influence donor clonotype sharing.

This receptor was taken from a man younger than 35 in good health. The sample taken for sequencing was naive CD4+ T cells sorted from blood. Documented subset: CD45RA+ positively selected. The chain has TRBV5-1 and TRBJ2-3; D perhaps matches TRBD2 (5 bases). CDR3 DNA: TGCGCCAGCAGCTTGGGCGCGGGCCGCGGCACAGATACGCAGTATTTT. Its translation: CASSLGAGRGTDTQYF.